This T cell receptor beta chain was sequenced during a study of blood T cells in healthy people across ages (dated by TCRdb to 2015 to 2017). At the level of the whole study: In model experiments, template switching captured about one uniquely barcoded TCR beta cDNA molecule for every two T cells. To avoid experimental bias, donors of different ages were spread randomly across the sequencing lanes. For two donors (one aged 18 to 30 and one aged 80 or older), the study analyzed two additional independent replicas of 1 million unique cDNA reads from the same blood draw. Donors were grouped into four age groups: young (average roughly 16 years), middle-aged (roughly 37), aged (about 60) and long-lived (over 80). Age-related changes in TCR beta repertoire diversity were measured in the study by deep sequencing normalized with unique cDNA molecular identifiers.

The library was generated by 5' RACE. Reads for this sample came from an Illumina HiSeq 2500. The second PCR ran for roughly 7 to 12 cycles and used a J-beta primer mix along with a sample-barcoded 5' primer. A template-switch 5' adaptor carrying 12 random nucleotides introduced a unique molecular identifier onto each TCR beta cDNA molecule. Each sample yielded at least 2.5 million CDR3-containing paired-end reads. First-strand cDNA synthesis was performed from all RNA using the Mint cDNA synthesis kit, with priming by a TRBC-specific oligonucleotide. Following uracil-DNA glycosylase treatment, all cDNA underwent a first 18-cycle PCR with the universal primers M1SS and BC2_uni_R. In the authors' own workflow: For normalization, 1 million high-quality reads were randomly selected from each sample, with every read carrying a distinct molecular identifier. Reads with shared molecular identifiers were discarded instead of being binned into consensus sequences. CDR3 identification, clonotype clustering and error correction used MiTCR with a Q25 quality threshold and the strictest error-elimination algorithm. A nonparametric unseen species model with Euler transformation was used to estimate a lower bound on total TCR beta diversity. TCRdb reprocessing: public reads trimmed at Q25 with fastp, clones called with MiXCR, in-frame beta chains kept. Rows are combined by CDR3 protein, so each entry shows the most common genes and DNA. TCRdb assigned the V and J calls; the authors' analysis was not used. In this sample the table shows some 730,000 distinct CDR3 sequences, 22% of which occur a single time. The ten largest make up 22% of the sample.

The V and J ends are trimmed by 6 bases and 1 base, leaving 9 bases between them. Including cysteine and phenylalanine, the CDR3 has 13 amino acids. Solely the CDR3 DNA is kept, with 39 bases framed from the first base. Beyond this particular receptor, the publication reports: Estimates of total diversity based on one million sequenced T cells were regarded as lower bounds and as underestimates. Donor CMV infection status was unknown, potentially confounding age-related changes in expanded clonotypes. Since profiling was done on bulk unsorted PBMCs, naive and antigen-experienced compartments could not be conclusively compared. The percentage of naive T cells measured by flow cytometry correlated strongly with observed TCR beta diversity. Compared with the aged group, more naive CD4+ T cells, fewer expanded clones and increased TCR diversity were shown by the long-lived group, suggesting age selection. Observed TCR beta diversity per million T cells fell roughly linearly with age, and a significant reduction was already apparent by age around 40.

The donors were a few dozen Caucasian individuals from Russia, aged roughly 6 to 100 years, who were systemically healthy. Around 10 milliliters of peripheral blood were drawn from each donor into EDTA-treated Vacutainer tubes. Ficoll-Paque density-gradient centrifugation was used to isolate PBMCs, with at least 6.5 million per sample. Total RNA, at least 5.5 micrograms per sample, was extracted from PBMCs with Trizol reagent. For every donor, flow cytometry on a PBMC aliquot measured the percentage of naive CD45RAhigh/CD27high T cells. This clonotype was seen at least ten times. The clone's antigen remains unknown. The sample holds no much larger clone one base away, and base qualities are not on file.

The rearranged chain carries TRBV12-3 or TRBV12-4 and TRBJ1-1; no confident D gene assignment can be made. The sequencing sample was made of blood. This sequence was found in a man between 65 and 85 years old in good health. The DNA is TGTGCCAGCAGCCTGACCAAGAACACTGAAGCTTTCTTT. This is translated as CASSLTKNTEAFF.